The 8 T cell receptor beta chains below all came from one sample that was sequenced in a study of PD-L1 blockade in urothelial cancer. Using immunoSEQ multiplex PCR, the repertoire was profiled, and TCRdb retains in-frame clones only, with some absent. Seen here are around 100,000 clones, around 90% observed once, and the top ten hold 1.5% to 2%. Time point of the sample: pretreatment peripheral blood. The sequences come from PBMCs, collected around atezolizumab (anti-PD-L1) treatment. Every receptor here comes from a man aged 55 to 69 with urothelial cancer.

The chain carries TRBV2 and TRBJ1-4; the match to TRBD1 covers 7 bases. J lost 5 bases, V lost 6 bases, and 6 bases had no gene match. The CDR3 runs 14 residues. Looked up from germline, CDR1 is SNHLY and CDR2 is FYNNEI. CDR3 DNA sequence: TGTGCCAGCAGGCAAGGGACAGAAAATGAAAAACTGTTTTTT. Amino acid sequence: CASRQGTENEKLFF. Full variable domain (outside the CDR3, taken from reference TRBV2 and TRBJ1-4): EPEVTQTPSHQVTQMGQEVILRCVPISNHLYFYWYRQILGQKVEFLVSFYNNEISEKSEIFDDQFSVERPDGSNFTLKIRSTKLEDSAMYFCASRQGTENEKLFFGSGTQLSVL.

The V call is TRBV19, the J call TRBJ2-3; 13 nucleotides align to TRBD2. The CDR3 has 15 amino acids. CDR1 is LNHDA and CDR2 is SQIVND in the germline V gene (reference sequence). V dropped 9 bases and J dropped 5; count of bases not matched to a gene: 8. The chain's CDR3 is CASSGTSGNGDTQYF. CDR3 in DNA: TGTGCCAGCTCGGGGACTAGCGGGAACGGAGATACGCAGTATTTT.

CDR3 residues: CASSLERGGRTQYF. The CDR3 region has the DNA TGTGCCAGCAGCTTAGAGCGCGGGGGACGGACGCAGTATTTT. V is TRBV7-2 and J is TRBJ2-3; 7 bases agree with TRBD2. V dropped 1 base and J dropped 9; count of bases not matched to a gene: 7. Germline V gene lookup returns CDR1 SGHTA and CDR2 FQGNSA. The CDR3 sequence is 14 residues long.

The chain recombines TRBV7-9 with TRBJ2-1, with D uncertain. CDR3 length: 11 residues. Per the germline V gene, CDR1 is SEHNR and CDR2 is FQNEAQ (reference sequence). With 3 bases removed from V and 9 bases from J, the gap between germline ends came to 6 bases. CDR3 sequence (DNA): TGTGCCAGCAGCTTCGTCGGTGAGCAGTTCTTC. This translates into CASSFVGEQFF. Looking up the rest from reference TRBV7-9 and TRBJ2-1 gives the full variable domain: DTGVSQNPRHKITKRGQNVTFRCDPISEHNRLYWYRQTLGQGPEFLTYFQNEAQLEKSRLLSDRFSAERPKGSFSTLEIQRTEQGDSAMYLCASSFVGEQFFGPGTRLTVL.

This chain connects TRBV2 to TRBJ1-4; a weak D match, TRBD1 (5 bases). In germline, CDR1 is SNHLY, CDR2 FYNNEI. The CDR3 loop spans 14 amino acids. The ends were cut back, 6 bases at V and 8 bases at J, with 16 bases in the middle. CDR3 amino acids: CASRGGSSGEKLFF. In DNA form, the CDR3 reads TGTGCCAGCAGGGGGGGGTCTTCGGGGGAAAAACTGTTTTTT.

V usage is TRBV7-2 and J usage is TRBJ1-4; weak D call: TRBD1 (5 bases). Trimming removed 5 bases from V and 8 bases from J, with 15 bases in between. Looked up from germline, CDR1 is SGHTA and CDR2 is FQGNSA. The CDR3 runs to 14 residues. CDR3 nucleotides: TGTGCCAGCAGCCCGACAGCGGGCGACGAAAAACTGTTTTTT. Amino acid sequence: CASSPTAGDEKLFF.

V is TRBV20-1 and J is TRBJ2-1, with no clear D. CDR3 size: 10 residues. Between the trimmed V and J ends, which lost 3 bases and 10 bases, there was a span of 7 bases. Germline CDR1 and CDR2: DFQATT and SNEGSKA (reference sequence). CDR3 sequence: CSASRKEQFF. CDR3 bases: TGCAGTGCTAGTAGAAAAGAGCAGTTCTTC.

The chain joins TRBV5-4 to TRBJ2-1; D perhaps matches TRBD2 (5 bases). The CDR3 loop spans 15 amino acids. Trimming took off 5 bases at V and 8 bases at J, with 20 bases between the two ends. Germline assignment: CDR1 SGHNT and CDR2 YYREEE (reference sequence). The CDR3 DNA is TGTGCCAGCAGAACCAATGCAGCCCGGCGGGATGAGCAGTTCTTC. It codes for CASRTNAARRDEQFF.